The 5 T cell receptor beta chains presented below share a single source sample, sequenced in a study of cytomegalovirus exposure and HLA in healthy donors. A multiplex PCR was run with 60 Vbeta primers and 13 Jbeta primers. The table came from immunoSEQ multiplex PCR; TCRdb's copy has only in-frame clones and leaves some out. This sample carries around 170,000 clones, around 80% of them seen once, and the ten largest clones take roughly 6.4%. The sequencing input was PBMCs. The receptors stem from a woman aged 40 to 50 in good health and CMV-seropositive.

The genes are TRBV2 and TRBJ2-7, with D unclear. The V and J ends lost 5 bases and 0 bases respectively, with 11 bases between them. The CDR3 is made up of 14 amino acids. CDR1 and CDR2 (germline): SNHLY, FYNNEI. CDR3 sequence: CASSTDSSSYEQYF. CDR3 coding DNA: TGTGCCAGCAGTACTGACTCAAGCTCCTACGAGCAGTACTTC. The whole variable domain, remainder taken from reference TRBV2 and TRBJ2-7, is EPEVTQTPSHQVTQMGQEVILRCVPISNHLYFYWYRQILGQKVEFLVSFYNNEISEKSEIFDDQFSVERPDGSNFTLKIRSTKLEDSAMYFCASSTDSSSYEQYFGPGTRLTVT.

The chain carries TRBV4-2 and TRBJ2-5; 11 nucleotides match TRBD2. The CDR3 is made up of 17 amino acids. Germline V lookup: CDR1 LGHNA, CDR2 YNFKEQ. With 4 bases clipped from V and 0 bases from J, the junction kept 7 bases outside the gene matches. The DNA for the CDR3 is TGTGCCAGCAGCCGTACTAGCGGGGGCTCGTACCAAGAGACCCAGTACTTC. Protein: CASSRTSGGSYQETQYF.

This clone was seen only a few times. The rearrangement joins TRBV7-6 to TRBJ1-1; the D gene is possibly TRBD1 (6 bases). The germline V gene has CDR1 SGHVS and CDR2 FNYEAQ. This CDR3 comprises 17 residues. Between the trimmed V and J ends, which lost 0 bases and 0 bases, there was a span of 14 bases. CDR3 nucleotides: TGTGCCAGCAGCTTAGCAGCTCCAGGGGCTTTGAACACTGAAGCTTTCTTT. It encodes CASSLAAPGALNTEAFF.

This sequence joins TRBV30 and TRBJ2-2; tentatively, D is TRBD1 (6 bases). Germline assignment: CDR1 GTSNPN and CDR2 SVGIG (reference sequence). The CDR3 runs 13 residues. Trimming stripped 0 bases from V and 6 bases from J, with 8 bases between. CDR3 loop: CAWSVTGSGELFF. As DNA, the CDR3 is TGTGCCTGGAGTGTAACAGGGTCCGGGGAGCTGTTTTTT.

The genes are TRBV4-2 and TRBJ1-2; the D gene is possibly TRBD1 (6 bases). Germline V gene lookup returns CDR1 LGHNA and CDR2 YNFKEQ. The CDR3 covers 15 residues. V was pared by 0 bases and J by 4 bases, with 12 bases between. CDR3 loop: CASSQDLGAGYGYTF. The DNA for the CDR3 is TGTGCCAGCAGCCAAGATTTGGGGGCTGGCTATGGCTACACCTTC.